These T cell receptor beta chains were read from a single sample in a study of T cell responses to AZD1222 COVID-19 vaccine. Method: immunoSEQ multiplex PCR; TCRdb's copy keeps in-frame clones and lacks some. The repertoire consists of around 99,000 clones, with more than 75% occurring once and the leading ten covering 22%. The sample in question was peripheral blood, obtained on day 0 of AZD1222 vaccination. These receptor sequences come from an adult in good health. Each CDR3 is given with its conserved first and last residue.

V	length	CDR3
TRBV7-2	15	CASSLNGGGDSEQYF
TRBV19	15	CASSIVQRGSGELFF
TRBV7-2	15	CASSGQRGVGGELFF
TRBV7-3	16	CASSGTTSGARNEQFF
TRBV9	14	CASSDLSSGNTIYF
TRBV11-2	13	CASSLGRTGEQYF
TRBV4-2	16	CASSQEGTGGFNEQFF
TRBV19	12	CASSPWAGELFF
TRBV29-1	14	CSVRTGGVNQPQHF
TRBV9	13	CASSRQGKEKAFF
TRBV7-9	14	CASSPGNSNQPQHF
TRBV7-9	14	CASSLVVGGSEQFF
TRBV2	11	CASSSGDGYTF
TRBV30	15	CASAGGQGSYNEQFF
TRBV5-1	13	CASSHKPDTEAFF
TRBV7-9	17	CASSPDRGGIEGSPLHF
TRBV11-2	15	CASSLGGGTDYEQYF
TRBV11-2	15	CASSLDSGVTDTQYF
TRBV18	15	CASSPPGRLNTEAFF
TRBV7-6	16	CASSLMGTGQNEKLFF
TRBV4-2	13	CASSQDGGEKLFF
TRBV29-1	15	CSVGGTRSSYNEQFF
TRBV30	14	CAWRVPGQGIEQYF
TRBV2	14	CASSWQGINQPQHF
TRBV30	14	CAWRIAGGYNEQFF
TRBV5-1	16	CASSLSAGARTDTQYF
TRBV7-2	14	CASSSTTSFSEQFF
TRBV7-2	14	CASSLEPSGETQYF
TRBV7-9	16	CASSSGLGQEIPEAFF
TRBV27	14	CASRPGAWDSPLHF
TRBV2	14	CASKLPSAGNTIYF
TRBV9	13	CASSSQGTDTQYF
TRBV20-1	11	CSAEIRPPELF
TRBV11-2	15	CASSLEGLAGSEQFF
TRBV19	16	CASKRSWDGSSYEQYF
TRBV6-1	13	CASSDEYYTEAFF
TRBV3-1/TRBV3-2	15	CASSQEVQEAYGYTF
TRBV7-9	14	CASSGRTAGNTIYF
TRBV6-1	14	CASSIREYNQPQHF
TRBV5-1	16	CASSLQGIGQGSEQYF
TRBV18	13	CASSAEGAGGYTF
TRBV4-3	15	CASSQVVSGANVLTF
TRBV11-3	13	CASSLTPNTEAFF
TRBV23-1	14	CASRGSSGANVLTF
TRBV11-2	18	CASSLDRPSGGTTDTQYF
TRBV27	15	CASNRDRAFNQPQHF